Listed below are T cell receptor beta chains from one sample, sequenced in a study of blood T cell repertoires in COVID-19. Libraries were prepared by immunoSEQ multiplex PCR; TCRdb keeps only in-frame clonotypes and omits some of them. The sample records around 300,000 clones, 75% to 95% being singletons. Material: PBMCs or T cells enriched from blood (not recorded which). The source is a woman aged 25-40 years who had recovered from COVID-19. Both conserved end residues are part of each CDR3. A D gene is named only where the DNA matches it firmly. Clone size is shown for a subset of rows, as once, few, many or a class of expanded clone.

clone size: NA; J gene: TRBJ1-1; D gene: NA; V gene: TRBV6-2/TRBV6-3; CDR3 protein: CASSAGENTEAFF; CDR3 DNA: TGTGCCAGCAGTGCGGGGGAGAACACTGAAGCTTTCTTT
clone size: NA; J gene: TRBJ1-1; D gene: TRBD1; V gene: TRBV11-3; CDR3 protein: CASSSGTGSNTEAFF; CDR3 DNA: TGTGCCAGCAGCTCCGGGACAGGGTCAAACACTGAAGCTTTCTTT
clone size: once; J gene: TRBJ2-1; D gene: NA; V gene: TRBV5-1; CDR3 protein: CASSFWEAYNEQFF; CDR3 DNA: TGCGCCAGCAGCTTTTGGGAGGCGTACAATGAGCAGTTCTTC
clone size: NA; J gene: TRBJ2-7; D gene: NA; V gene: TRBV7-9; CDR3 protein: CASSFGQGSYEQYF; CDR3 DNA: TGTGCCAGCAGCTTTGGGCAGGGTTCCTACGAGCAGTACTTC
clone size: once; J gene: TRBJ1-5; D gene: NA; V gene: TRBV15; CDR3 protein: CATAGRRANQPQHF; CDR3 DNA: TGTGCCACCGCGGGTCGGAGGGCCAATCAGCCCCAGCATTTT
clone size: NA; J gene: TRBJ1-1; D gene: NA; V gene: TRBV5-1; CDR3 protein: CASSKTNTNTEAFF; CDR3 DNA: TGCGCCAGCAGCAAGACTAATACTAACACTGAAGCTTTCTTT
clone size: NA; J gene: TRBJ2-2; D gene: NA; V gene: TRBV19; CDR3 protein: CASSPRGAGNTGELFF; CDR3 DNA: TGTGCCAGTAGTCCCCGGGGAGCGGGGAACACCGGGGAGCTGTTTTTT
clone size: NA; J gene: TRBJ2-3; D gene: NA; V gene: TRBV28; CDR3 protein: CASSPAAGRTDTQYF; CDR3 DNA: TGTGCCAGCAGCCCCGCGGCGGGGCGCACAGATACGCAGTATTTT
clone size: NA; J gene: TRBJ2-3; D gene: NA; V gene: TRBV30; CDR3 protein: CAWSGVKPSTDTQYF; CDR3 DNA: TGTGCCTGGAGCGGGGTAAAGCCTAGCACAGATACGCAGTATTTT
clone size: NA; J gene: TRBJ1-6; D gene: NA; V gene: TRBV27; CDR3 protein: CASSFQPGQSSSPLHF; CDR3 DNA: TGTGCCAGCAGTTTTCAACCGGGACAATCAAGCTCACCCCTCCACTTT
clone size: NA; J gene: TRBJ1-1; D gene: NA; V gene: TRBV30; CDR3 protein: CAWDRGTEAFF; CDR3 DNA: TGTGCCTGGGACAGAGGGACTGAAGCTTTCTTT
clone size: NA; J gene: TRBJ2-6; D gene: TRBD2; V gene: TRBV9; CDR3 protein: CASSVSGLAGETGANVLTF; CDR3 DNA: TGTGCCAGCAGCGTGTCAGGACTAGCGGGAGAAACTGGGGCCAACGTCCTGACTTTC
clone size: NA; J gene: TRBJ2-3; D gene: NA; V gene: TRBV24-1; CDR3 protein: CATSDSGGTDTQYF; CDR3 DNA: TGTGCCACCAGTGATTCAGGTGGCACAGATACGCAGTATTTT
clone size: few; J gene: TRBJ1-2; D gene: NA; V gene: TRBV9; CDR3 protein: CARHDNFRPGYTF; CDR3 DNA: TGTGCCAGGCATGACAACTTTCGGCCAGGCTACACCTTC
clone size: NA; J gene: TRBJ1-5; D gene: NA; V gene: TRBV6-4; CDR3 protein: CASSPELGNQPQHF; CDR3 DNA: TGTGCCAGCAGTCCGGAGTTGGGCAATCAGCCCCAGCATTTT
clone size: once; J gene: TRBJ2-3; D gene: NA; V gene: TRBV3-1/TRBV3-2; CDR3 protein: CASSQDQALSTDTQYF; CDR3 DNA: TGTGCCAGCAGCCAAGATCAAGCGTTGAGCACAGATACGCAGTATTTT
clone size: few; J gene: TRBJ2-7; D gene: TRBD2; V gene: TRBV9; CDR3 protein: CASSPTRTSGRAYEQYF; CDR3 DNA: TGTGCCAGCAGCCCAACCCGGACTAGCGGGAGGGCCTACGAGCAGTACTTC
clone size: NA; J gene: TRBJ2-1; D gene: NA; V gene: TRBV9; CDR3 protein: CASSVGQGGISEQFF; CDR3 DNA: TGTGCCAGCAGCGTAGGTCAGGGGGGAATATCTGAGCAGTTCTTC
clone size: NA; J gene: TRBJ2-5; D gene: TRBD2; V gene: TRBV28; CDR3 protein: CASSLRTSGFSFQETQYF; CDR3 DNA: TGTGCCAGCAGTTTAAGGACTAGCGGATTCTCCTTCCAAGAGACCCAGTACTTC
clone size: NA; J gene: TRBJ2-1; D gene: NA; V gene: TRBV7-2; CDR3 protein: CASSPTPYNEQFF; CDR3 DNA: TGTGCCAGCAGCCCTACCCCCTACAATGAGCAGTTCTTC
clone size: NA; J gene: TRBJ2-3; D gene: TRBD1; V gene: TRBV7-6; CDR3 protein: CASSLVVGQGADTQYF; CDR3 DNA: TGTGCCAGCAGCTTAGTAGTGGGACAGGGAGCAGATACGCAGTATTTT
clone size: NA; J gene: TRBJ2-7; D gene: NA; V gene: TRBV3-1/TRBV3-2; CDR3 protein: CASSQDGPPRYEQYF; CDR3 DNA: TGTGCCAGCAGCCAAGATGGCCCCCCCCGCTACGAGCAGTACTTC
clone size: NA; J gene: TRBJ2-1; D gene: NA; V gene: TRBV6-2/TRBV6-3; CDR3 protein: CASSYLGGTDDEQFF; CDR3 DNA: TGTGCCAGCAGTTACTTGGGCGGGACGGATGATGAGCAGTTCTTC
clone size: NA; J gene: TRBJ1-2; D gene: NA; V gene: TRBV24-1; CDR3 protein: CATSLDSYGYTF; CDR3 DNA: TGTGCCACCAGTCTGGACAGCTATGGCTACACCTTC
clone size: NA; J gene: TRBJ1-5; D gene: NA; V gene: TRBV2; CDR3 protein: CASSDRGSGIMGNQPQHF; CDR3 DNA: TGTGCCAGCAGTGACAGGGGCTCTGGGATTATGGGCAATCAGCCCCAGCATTTT
clone size: once; J gene: TRBJ2-1; D gene: TRBD2; V gene: TRBV6-5; CDR3 protein: CASRQAASGSYEQFF; CDR3 DNA: TGTGCCAGCAGACAAGCGGCTAGCGGGAGCTATGAGCAGTTCTTC
clone size: NA; J gene: TRBJ2-7; D gene: TRBD2; V gene: TRBV5-6; CDR3 protein: CASSSPLGTRRHEQYF; CDR3 DNA: TGTGCCAGCAGCTCGCCACTCGGGACTAGGCGCCACGAGCAGTACTTC
clone size: once; J gene: TRBJ1-2; D gene: TRBD1; V gene: TRBV7-8; CDR3 protein: CASSLAQRGQGRYGYTF; CDR3 DNA: TGTGCCAGCAGCTTAGCTCAGAGGGGACAGGGCCGTTATGGCTACACCTTC
clone size: NA; J gene: TRBJ2-3; D gene: NA; V gene: TRBV4-3; CDR3 protein: CASSLEGTSTDTQYF; CDR3 DNA: TGCGCCAGCAGCCTCGAAGGGACTAGCACAGATACGCAGTATTTT
clone size: NA; J gene: TRBJ2-5; D gene: NA; V gene: TRBV7-9; CDR3 protein: CASSSPWGLSQETQYF; CDR3 DNA: TGTGCCAGCAGCTCCCCCTGGGGGCTCAGCCAAGAGACCCAGTACTTC
clone size: NA; J gene: TRBJ1-1; D gene: TRBD1; V gene: TRBV10-3; CDR3 protein: CAISERGRDTEAFF; CDR3 DNA: TGTGCCATCAGTGAAAGGGGGCGGGACACTGAAGCTTTCTTT
clone size: NA; J gene: TRBJ2-7; D gene: TRBD1; V gene: TRBV6-5; CDR3 protein: CASSRDRNSYEQYF; CDR3 DNA: TGTGCCAGCAGTCGGGACAGAAACTCCTACGAGCAGTACTTC
clone size: NA; J gene: TRBJ1-1; D gene: TRBD1; V gene: TRBV7-9; CDR3 protein: CASSPGQLVPRTEAFF; CDR3 DNA: TGTGCCAGCAGCCCGGGACAGTTAGTTCCGAGGACTGAAGCTTTCTTT
clone size: once; J gene: TRBJ1-2; D gene: TRBD1; V gene: TRBV7-2; CDR3 protein: CASSLAGQGIPYGYTF; CDR3 DNA: TGTGCCAGCAGCTTAGCTGGACAGGGGATACCCTATGGCTACACCTTC
clone size: NA; J gene: TRBJ1-3; D gene: NA; V gene: TRBV7-2; CDR3 protein: CASSLVAGPAGNTIYF; CDR3 DNA: TGTGCCAGCAGCTTAGTAGCAGGGCCGGCGGGAAACACCATATATTTT
clone size: NA; J gene: TRBJ1-6; D gene: TRBD1; V gene: TRBV6-5; CDR3 protein: CASSYGTGNSPLHF; CDR3 DNA: TGTGCCAGCAGTTACGGGACAGGAAATTCACCCCTCCACTTT
clone size: NA; J gene: TRBJ2-1; D gene: NA; V gene: TRBV5-1; CDR3 protein: CASKWGSGGNNEQFF; CDR3 DNA: TGCGCCAGCAAGTGGGGCTCTGGGGGGAACAATGAGCAGTTCTTC
clone size: NA; J gene: TRBJ1-4; D gene: NA; V gene: TRBV5-8; CDR3 protein: CASSFDFGSGVLFF; CDR3 DNA: TGTGCCAGCAGCTTTGACTTCGGATCTGGCGTACTGTTTTTT
clone size: once; J gene: TRBJ2-1; D gene: NA; V gene: TRBV5-1; CDR3 protein: CASRYVQGKDEQFF; CDR3 DNA: TGCGCCAGCAGGTACGTCCAGGGGAAGGATGAGCAGTTCTTC
clone size: NA; J gene: TRBJ1-4; D gene: TRBD1; V gene: TRBV5-4; CDR3 protein: CASSQGGQGHEKLFF; CDR3 DNA: TGTGCCAGCAGCCAAGGGGGACAGGGGCATGAAAAACTGTTTTTT
clone size: NA; J gene: TRBJ1-2; D gene: NA; V gene: TRBV28; CDR3 protein: CASSSEGRNYGYTF; CDR3 DNA: TGTGCCAGCAGTTCGGAGGGAAGAAACTATGGCTACACCTTC